This passage covers 10 T cell receptor beta chains from one sample sequenced in a study of blood T cells in healthy people across ages. Sample-barcoded 5' priming and a J-beta primer mix drove a second PCR of 7 to 11 cycles. TCRdb used MiXCR to reprocess the 5' RACE reads, holding one entry per CDR3 protein. The table includes about 1.8 million distinct CDR3 sequences, about 49% detected once. Sequencing was carried out using blood. The receptors stem from a woman aged 40 to 55 in good health.

This rearrangement joins TRBV20-1 to TRBJ2-7; 10 nucleotides align to TRBD2. CDR1 DFQATT and CDR2 SNEGSKA come from the germline V gene (reference sequence). V was clipped by 3 bases and J by 4 bases; unmatched bases: 9. The CDR3 is 15 amino acids. The CDR3 loop reads CSARVASGGFYEQYF. DNA for the CDR3: TGCAGTGCTAGGGTAGCTAGCGGGGGTTTTTACGAGCAGTACTTC.

The chain recombines TRBV28 with TRBJ1-4; TRBD1 is a possible D gene (6 bases). This CDR3 has 10 amino acids. Trimming pared 5 bases from V and 11 bases from J, leaving 6 bases between. CDR1 is MDHEN, CDR2 SYDVKM, per germline. CDR3 sequence (DNA): TGTGCCAGCAGTCAGGGGAAACTGTTTTTT. This sequence encodes CASSQGKLFF. Full variable domain (rest looked up from reference TRBV28 and TRBJ1-4): DVKVTQSSRYLVKRTGEKVFLECVQDMDHENMFWYRQDPGLGLRLIYFSYDVKMKEKGDIPEGYSVSREKKERFSLILESASTNQTSMYLCASSQGKLFFGSGTQLSVL.

CDR3 bases: TGCGCCAGCAGCTTGCGACCCCCGGGGAACACCGGGGAGCTGTTTTTT. This encodes CASSLRPPGNTGELFF. V usage is TRBV5-1 and J usage is TRBJ2-2, with D unresolved. V shed 1 base and J shed 1 base, with 11 bases lying between them. Germline V gene data show CDR1 as SGHRS and CDR2 as YFSETQ. CDR3 length: 16 amino acids. Full variable domain (rest looked up from reference TRBV5-1 and TRBJ2-2): KAGVTQTPRYLIKTRGQQVTLSCSPISGHRSVSWYQQTPGQGLQFLFEYFSETQRNKGNFPGRFSGRQFSNSRSEMNVSTLELGDSALYLCASSLRPPGNTGELFFGEGSRLTVL.

The chain carries TRBV19 and TRBJ2-7, with 7 bases that match TRBD2. CDR3 length: 15 amino acids. Germline V CDR1 and CDR2: LNHDA, SQIVND (reference sequence). V dropped 5 bases and J dropped 3; count of bases not matched to a gene: 10. The CDR3 region has the DNA TGTGCCAGTAGTCAGACCGGGACTATGCACTACGAGCAGTACTTC. It specifies CASSQTGTMHYEQYF.

V usage is TRBV6-1 and J usage is TRBJ2-5, with D possibly called TRBD1 or TRBD2 (5 bases each). The DNA end is more similar to TRBJ2-1, so the J call may be wrong. Germline loops: CDR1 MNHNS, CDR2 SASEGT. The CDR3 is 15 amino acids. CDR3 nucleotide sequence: TGTGCCAGCACACGAAGAGGGGATCCCCAAGAGACCCAGTTCTTC. Protein sequence: CASTRRGDPQETQFF.

Only a few counts were recorded for this clonotype. The chain recombines TRBV25-1 with TRBJ2-5; no reliable D call. The DNA end is a closer match to TRBJ2-7, so the J assignment may be wrong. The germline gives CDR1 MGHDK, CDR2 SYGVNS. CDR3 length: 13 amino acids. CDR3 loop: CASSEQASYEQYF. The DNA of the CDR3 is TGTGCCAGCAGTGAACAGGCCTCCTACGAGCAGTACTTC.

Remarks on this clonotype: The junction does not match germline at one end; this may be a read error. The V call is TRBV20-1, the J call TRBJ2-1; D gene uncertain. The CDR3 covers 14 residues. CDR1 is DFQATT and CDR2 is SNEGSKA in the germline V gene (reference sequence). This CDR3 is CSASGRINYDEQFF. CDR3 coding DNA: TGCAGTGCTAGCGGGCGGATCAACTACGATGAGCAGTTCTTC.

The sample holds one count of this clonotype. CDR3 in DNA: TGTGCCAGCAGTTATTCAGGGTTCGGCACTGAAGCTTTCTTT. Encoded protein: CASSYSGFGTEAFF. The chain joins TRBV6-5 to TRBJ1-1; TRBD1 is a possible D gene (5 bases). This CDR3 region has 14 residues. In germline, CDR1 is MNHEY, CDR2 SVGAGI. The V end lost 3 bases, the J end lost 4 bases, and 12 bases lay between the germline ends.

V gene TRBV3-1 combines with J gene TRBJ2-1; D remains unclear. The germline V gene encodes CDR1 LGHDT and CDR2 YNNKEL (reference sequence). V dropped 0 bases and J dropped 9 bases, with 9 bases sitting between them. This CDR3 is built from 13 residues. As DNA, the CDR3 is TGTGCCAGCAGCCAAGAGTATGTTTCTGAGCAGTTCTTC. Translated: CASSQEYVSEQFF.

The chain couples TRBV2 to TRBJ2-3; D might be TRBD1 or TRBD2, each matching 5 bases. Germline V CDR1 and CDR2: SNHLY, FYNNEI. The CDR3 contains 16 residues. V lost 1 base and J 0 bases, leaving 11 bases between the germline ends. CDR3 in amino acids: CASSEVGTTSTDTQYF. CDR3 DNA: TGTGCCAGCAGTGAAGTGGGGACCACTAGCACAGATACGCAGTATTTT.